The T cell receptor (beta chain) described here comes from a study of early T cells in non-severe SARS-CoV-2 infection. This CDR3 has 15 residues. The junction had 15 bases not matched to a gene; V was cut back by 8 bases and J by 9 bases. Germline lookup yields CDR1 MNHEY and CDR2 SVGEGT. In the library, individual cDNA molecules carried attached unique molecular identifiers. Each CDR3 protein gets one entry after TCRdb re-called the 5' RACE reads with MiXCR. The data show approximately 27,000 distinct CDR3 sequences, with roughly 4.8% seen just once and around an eighth held by the top ten. This chain links TRBV6-2 or TRBV6-3 with TRBJ2-1; 8 nucleotides match TRBD2. The source is an adult who was a healthcare worker with PCR-confirmed SARS-CoV-2 infection or an uninfected control (not recorded which). What was sequenced was whole blood. In DNA, the CDR3 is TGTGCCAGCTCGTCGAGCGGGAGATTTTTTGGTGAGCAGTTCTTC. It translates to CASSSSGRFFGEQFF.